The T cell receptor beta chain under discussion was sequenced for a study of blood T cell repertoires in COVID-19. Across the study: Some COVID-19 samples were acute and others convalescent; all came from the United States, Italy and Spain. T cells, B-cell-depleted T cells, or PBMCs provided the cDNA or gDNA that served as material.

In Seattle, patients joined the study during active infection and were tracked longitudinally. Sequencing used immunoSEQ multiplex PCR; TCRdb keeps in-frame clones, though not all of them. This sample has about 160,000 clones; 70% to 80% occur once, and the top ten carry 8.1%. V dropped 0 bases and J dropped 0; count of bases not matched to a gene: 6. Germline V gives CDR1 LGHDT, CDR2 YNNKEL (reference sequence). There are 17 residues in the CDR3. This chain connects TRBV3-1 (or the pseudogene TRBV3-2) to TRBJ2-3; 7 nucleotides agree with TRBD2. Specimen: peripheral blood. The receptor's source is a woman between 55 and 75 years old with COVID-19, enrolled during active disease. The CDR3 DNA sequence: TGTGCCAGCAGCCAAGATCAAATAGCGGGCAGCACAGATACGCAGTATTTT. This sequence encodes CASSQDQIAGSTDTQYF.